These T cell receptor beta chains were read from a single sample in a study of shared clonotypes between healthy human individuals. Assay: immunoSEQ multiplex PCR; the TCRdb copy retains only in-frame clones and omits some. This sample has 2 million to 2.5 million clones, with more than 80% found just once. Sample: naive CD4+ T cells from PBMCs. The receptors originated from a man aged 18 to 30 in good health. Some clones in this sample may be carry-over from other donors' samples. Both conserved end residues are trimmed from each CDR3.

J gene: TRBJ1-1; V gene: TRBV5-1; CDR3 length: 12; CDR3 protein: ASSPATGRTEAF
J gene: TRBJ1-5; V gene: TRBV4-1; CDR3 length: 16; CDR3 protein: ASSQDFLSALGNQPQH
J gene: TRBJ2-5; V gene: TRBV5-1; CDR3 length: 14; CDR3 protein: ASSPVGGATLETQY
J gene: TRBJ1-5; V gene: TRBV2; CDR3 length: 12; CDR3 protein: ASSTTGVRQPQH
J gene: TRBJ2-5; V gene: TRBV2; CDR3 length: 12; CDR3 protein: ASVIAAYQETQY
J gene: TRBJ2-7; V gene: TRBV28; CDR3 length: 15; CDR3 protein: ASTRGGGSASSYEQY
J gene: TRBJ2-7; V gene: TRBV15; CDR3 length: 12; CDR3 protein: ATSSPSGSYKQY
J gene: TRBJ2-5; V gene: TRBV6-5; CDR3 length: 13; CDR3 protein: ASSYRGVRQETQY
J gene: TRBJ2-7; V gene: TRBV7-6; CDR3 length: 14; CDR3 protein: ASSLGVGNPPYEQY
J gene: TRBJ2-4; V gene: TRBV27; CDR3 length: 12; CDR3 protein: ASSLSARENIQY
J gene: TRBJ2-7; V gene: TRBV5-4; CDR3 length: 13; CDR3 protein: ASSFHGTGTAEQY
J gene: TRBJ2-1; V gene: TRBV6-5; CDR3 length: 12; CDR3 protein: ASRPIAGYNEQF
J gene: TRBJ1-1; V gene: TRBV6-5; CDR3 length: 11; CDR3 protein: ASRFNRNTEAF
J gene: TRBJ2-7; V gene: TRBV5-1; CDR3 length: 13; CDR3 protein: ASSLVFGTNYEQY
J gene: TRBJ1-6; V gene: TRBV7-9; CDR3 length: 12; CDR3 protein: ASSLSGVGSPLH
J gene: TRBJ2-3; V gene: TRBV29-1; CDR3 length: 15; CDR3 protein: SVQRTSGSTSTDTQY
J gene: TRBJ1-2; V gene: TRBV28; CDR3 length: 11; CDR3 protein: ASSFQANYGYT
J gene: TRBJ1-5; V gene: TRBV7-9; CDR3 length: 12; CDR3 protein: ASRSPDRDSPQH
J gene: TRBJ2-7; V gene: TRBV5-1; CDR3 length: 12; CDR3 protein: ASSYSGTIYEQY
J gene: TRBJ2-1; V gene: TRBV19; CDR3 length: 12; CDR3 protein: ASSVEPYYNEQF
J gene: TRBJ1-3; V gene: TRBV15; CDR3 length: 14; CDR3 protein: ATSRDRSASGNTIY
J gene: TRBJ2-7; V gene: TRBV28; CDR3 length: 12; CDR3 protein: ASSSSGGAYEQY
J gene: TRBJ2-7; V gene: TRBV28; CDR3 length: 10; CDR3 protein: ASSLGTSEQY
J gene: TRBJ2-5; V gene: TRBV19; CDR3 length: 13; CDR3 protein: ASSMRRSSIETQY
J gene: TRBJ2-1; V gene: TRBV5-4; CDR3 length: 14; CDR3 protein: ASSLSETQPYNEQF
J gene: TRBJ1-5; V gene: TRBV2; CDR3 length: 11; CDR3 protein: ASSAEGDQPQH
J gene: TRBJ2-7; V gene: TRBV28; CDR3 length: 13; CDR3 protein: ASSRVGQKSYEQY
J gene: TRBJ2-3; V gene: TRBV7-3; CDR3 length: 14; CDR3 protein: ASSLGGQKYTDTQY
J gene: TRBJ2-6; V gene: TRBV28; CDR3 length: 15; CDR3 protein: ASSLRGISSGANVLT
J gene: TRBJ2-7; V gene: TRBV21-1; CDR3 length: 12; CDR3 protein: ASSKGGDLYEQY
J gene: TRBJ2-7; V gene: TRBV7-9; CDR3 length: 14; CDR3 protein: ASSLVLGTAAYEQY
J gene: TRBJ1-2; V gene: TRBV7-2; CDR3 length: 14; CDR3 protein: ASSLEAGQGIYGYT
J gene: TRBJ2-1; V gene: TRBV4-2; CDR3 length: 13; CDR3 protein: ASSQIKREMDEQF
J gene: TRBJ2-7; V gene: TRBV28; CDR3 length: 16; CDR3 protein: ASSTNPGTSGSGYEQY
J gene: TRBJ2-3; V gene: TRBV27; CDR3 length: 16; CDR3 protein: ASSRVGQGNPSTDTQY
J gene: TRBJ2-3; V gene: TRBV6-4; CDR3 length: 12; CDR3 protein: ANPKQASTDTQY
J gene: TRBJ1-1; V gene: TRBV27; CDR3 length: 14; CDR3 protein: ASSSQGARMNTEAF
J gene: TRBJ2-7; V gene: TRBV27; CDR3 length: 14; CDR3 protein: ASSLLTGQGPYEQY
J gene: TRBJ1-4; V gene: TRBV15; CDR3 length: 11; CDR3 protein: ATSRDVQVELF
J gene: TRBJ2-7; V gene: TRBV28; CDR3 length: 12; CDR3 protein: ASSLLQGAYEQY
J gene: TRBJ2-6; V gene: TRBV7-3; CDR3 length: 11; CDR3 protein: ASSFSGANVLT
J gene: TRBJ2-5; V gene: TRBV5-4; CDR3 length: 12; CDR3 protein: ASSGQRRGEAQY
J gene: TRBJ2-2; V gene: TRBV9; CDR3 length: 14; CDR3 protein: ASSVAGWAGTGELF
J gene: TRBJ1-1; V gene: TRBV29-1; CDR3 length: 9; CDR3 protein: SVKGIAEAF
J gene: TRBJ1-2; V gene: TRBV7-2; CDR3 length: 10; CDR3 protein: ASTGGGGPYT
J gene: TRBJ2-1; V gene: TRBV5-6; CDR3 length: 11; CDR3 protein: ASSAGLEVEQF
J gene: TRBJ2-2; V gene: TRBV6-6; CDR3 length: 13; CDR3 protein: ASGQQGAQAGELF
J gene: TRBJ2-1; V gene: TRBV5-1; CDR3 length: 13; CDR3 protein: ASSFVAGRDNEQF
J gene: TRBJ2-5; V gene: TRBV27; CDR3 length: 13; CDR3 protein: ASSSLDRAWKTQY
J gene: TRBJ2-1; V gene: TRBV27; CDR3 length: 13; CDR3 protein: ASKGVQRAYNEQF
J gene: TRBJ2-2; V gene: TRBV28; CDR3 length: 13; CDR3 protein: ASREPGTHRVKLF
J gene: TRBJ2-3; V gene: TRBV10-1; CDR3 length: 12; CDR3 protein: ASSGAGYTDTQY
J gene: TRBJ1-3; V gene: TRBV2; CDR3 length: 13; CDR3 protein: ASSEAAPSGNTIY
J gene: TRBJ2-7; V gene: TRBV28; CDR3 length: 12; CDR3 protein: ASSLLSDSYEQY
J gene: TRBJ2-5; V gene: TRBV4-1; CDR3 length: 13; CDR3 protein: ASSRGRGGEETQY
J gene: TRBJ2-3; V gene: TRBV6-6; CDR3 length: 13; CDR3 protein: ASSGPEGGEDTQY
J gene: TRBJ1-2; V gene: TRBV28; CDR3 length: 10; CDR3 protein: ASSLINYGYT
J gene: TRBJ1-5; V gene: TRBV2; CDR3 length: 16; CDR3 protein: ASSHRDTALMRNQPQH
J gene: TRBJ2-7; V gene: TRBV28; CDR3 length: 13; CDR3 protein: ASSLYRGRGYEQY
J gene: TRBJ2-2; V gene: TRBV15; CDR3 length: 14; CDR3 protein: ATSRSGSPNTGELF